This T cell receptor (beta chain) originates from a study of blood T cell repertoires in COVID-19. Study context: T cells, B-cell-depleted T cells, or PBMCs supplied cDNA or gDNA.

The table came from immunoSEQ multiplex PCR; TCRdb's copy has only in-frame clones and leaves some out. The table has roughly 200,000 clones, almost 90% seen once. The sample was peripheral blood. The receptor was isolated from a man aged 18-30 years with active or convalescent COVID-19.

CDR3 region: CASSSGTDTQYF. In DNA, the CDR3 is TGTGCCAGCAGTAGCGGAACAGATACGCAGTATTTT. J is TRBJ2-3 and V is TRBV6-4; weak D call: TRBD2 (5 bases). The V and J ends lost 5 bases and 3 bases respectively, with 6 bases between them. The germline CDR1 and CDR2 sequences are MRHNA and SNTAGT. This CDR3 is built from 12 residues.